Listed here are 19 T cell receptor beta chains from one sample, sequenced in a study of cytomegalovirus exposure and HLA in healthy donors. The primer mix had 60 Vbeta and 13 Jbeta primers. Clones were read by immunoSEQ multiplex PCR, and TCRdb kept only the in-frame ones, dropping some. The specimen's table records some 80,000 clones. Sequencing used PBMCs. The source is a man between 45 and 60 years old in good health and CMV-seropositive.

The chain uses TRBV5-4 and TRBJ2-1; 12 bases agree with TRBD2. V gave up 3 bases and J gave up 6 bases; unmatched junction bases: 4. Germline CDR1 reads SGHNT; CDR2 reads YYREEE (reference sequence). The CDR3 is made up of 15 amino acids. In nucleotides, the CDR3 is TGTGCCAGCAGCTCCCCTAGCGGGGGGGCCAATGAGCAGTTCTTC. It codes for CASSSPSGGANEQFF.

The chain uses TRBV4-1 and TRBJ1-4; 7 nucleotides align to TRBD1. The J segment lost 2 bases and the V segment lost 6 bases, leaving 6 bases of the junction unmatched. The CDR3 contains 15 residues. CDR1 is MGHRA and CDR2 is YSYEKL in the germline V gene. CDR3 loop: CASSSQGVTNEKLFF. In nucleotides, the CDR3 is TGCGCCAGCAGTTCTCAGGGGGTGACTAATGAAAAACTGTTTTTT.

The chain couples TRBV2 to TRBJ2-1; D is perhaps TRBD2 (7 bases). CDR1 SNHLY and CDR2 FYNNEI come from the germline V gene. The CDR3 length is 15 residues. V lost 8 bases and J 7 bases, leaving 21 bases between the germline ends. The CDR3, as DNA: TGTGCCAGCTGGAACGACGGGGGGCTCAGGAATGAGCAGTTCTTC. It yields the protein CASWNDGGLRNEQFF.

J is TRBJ1-4 and V is TRBV6-5, with TRBD1 as a possible D gene (6 bases). V lost 6 bases and J lost 8, with 16 bases in between. The CDR3 consists of 14 residues. Germline CDR1 and CDR2: MNHEY and SVGAGI. Here the CDR3 reads CASRLDRRREKLFF. CDR3 bases: TGTGCCAGCAGGCTTGACAGGCGAAGGGAAAAACTGTTTTTT.

This chain uses TRBV9 with TRBJ1-4; no reliable D call. The CDR3 has 13 amino acids. V shed 4 bases and J shed 5 bases, with 9 bases lying between them. CDR1 is SGDLS and CDR2 is YYNGEE in the germline V gene. As DNA, the CDR3 is TGTGCCAGCAGCCTTACGGGAAATGAAAAACTGTTTTTT. Its translation: CASSLTGNEKLFF. Based on the CDR3 plus reference TRBV9 and TRBJ1-4, the full variable domain is DSGVTQTPKHLITATGQRVTLRCSPRSGDLSVYWYQQSLDQGLQFLIQYYNGEERAKGNILERFSAQQFPDLHSELNLSSLELGDSALYFCASSLTGNEKLFFGSGTQLSVL.

This chain joins TRBV4-1 and TRBJ2-7, with a weak D call TRBD2 (5 bases). Germline CDR1 reads MGHRA; CDR2 reads YSYEKL. This CDR3 has 15 amino acids. Trimming left V 0 bases short and J 3 bases short, with 12 bases between. This CDR3 is CASSQDSEGHYEQYV. CDR3 nucleotide sequence: TGCGCCAGCAGCCAAGATTCCGAGGGCCACTACGAGCAGTACGTC.

The chain uses TRBV6-5 and TRBJ1-3; D gene ambiguous. This CDR3 is 15 amino acids long. Germline V gene data show CDR1 as MNHEY and CDR2 as SVGAGI. V was trimmed by 6 bases and J by 0 bases, leaving 12 bases between them. The CDR3 reads CASRIEALSGNTIYF. CDR3 coding DNA: TGTGCCAGCAGAATCGAGGCCCTCTCTGGAAACACCATATATTTT.

By frequency, this clone is medium-sized (0.01 to 0.1%). The chain combines TRBV27 with TRBJ2-2, with a tentative D call TRBD1 (6 bases). Germline CDR1 is MNHEY and CDR2 is SMNVEV (reference sequence). This CDR3 spans 16 amino acids. The ends were cut back, 4 bases at V and 2 bases at J, with 14 bases in the middle. The CDR3 region has the DNA TGTGCCAGCAGTTCACGACAGGTTCTTAACACCGGGGAGCTGTTTTTT. The encoded protein is CASSSRQVLNTGELFF.

V usage is TRBV9 and J usage is TRBJ2-1; 7 bases line up with TRBD1. Germline loops: CDR1 SGDLS, CDR2 YYNGEE. V lost 4 bases and J lost 9; bases outside the gene matches: 13. This CDR3 spans 15 amino acids. The DNA for the CDR3 is TGTGCCAGCAGCACGCTAAAGACAGGGTCCGGTGAGCAGTTCTTC. This codes for CASSTLKTGSGEQFF.

The chain is built from TRBV5-1 and TRBJ2-1, with 8 bases matching TRBD2. Germline V CDR1 and CDR2: SGHRS, YFSETQ. This CDR3 contains 14 residues. The V and J ends lost 2 bases and 5 bases, in that order; junction bases with no gene match: 3. CDR3 amino acids: CASSFTAGDNEQFF. CDR3 DNA sequence: TGCGCCAGCAGCTTTACAGCGGGGGACAATGAGCAGTTCTTC.

V is TRBV7-8 and J is TRBJ1-2, with a tentative D call TRBD1 (6 bases). V shed 5 bases and J shed 4 bases, with 14 bases lying between them. CDR1 is SGHVS, CDR2 FQNEAQ, per germline. CDR3 length: 14 residues. CDR3 sequence: CASSAVPQGYGYTF. CDR3 in DNA: TGTGCCAGCAGCGCCGTCCCACAGGGCTATGGCTACACCTTC.

The chain is built from TRBV10-3 and TRBJ1-2; no definite D call. The germline V and J ends were trimmed by 4 bases and 5 bases, with 14 bases remaining between them. The CDR3 loop spans 14 amino acids. CDR1 ENHRY and CDR2 SYGVKD come from the germline V gene. The CDR3 protein is CAISGRTGAYGYTF. The CDR3 region has the DNA TGTGCCATCAGTGGACGGACTGGCGCTTATGGCTACACCTTC.

The J gene is TRBJ2-1, the V gene TRBV15, with D possibly being TRBD1 (5 bases). The CDR3 has 14 amino acids. The germline CDR1 and CDR2 sequences are LNHNV and YYDKDF (reference sequence). V was clipped by 3 bases and J by 5 bases, with 11 bases between them. CDR3 bases: TGTGCCACCAGCAGGGACATGGTGGACAATGAGCAGTTCTTC. Protein product: CATSRDMVDNEQFF. The full variable domain, completed using reference TRBV15 and TRBJ2-1, is DAMVIQNPRYQVTQFGKPVTLSCSQTLNHNVMYWYQQKSSQAPKLLFHYYDKDFNNEADTPDNFQSRRPNTSFCFLDIRSPGLGDTAMYLCATSRDMVDNEQFFGPGTRLTVL.

This chain connects TRBV5-1 to TRBJ1-6; D gene uncertain. V was cut by 0 bases and J by 7 bases, with 5 bases left in between. Germline V gene lookup returns CDR1 SGHRS and CDR2 YFSETQ. This CDR3 has 13 residues. CDR3 residues: CASSLGENSPLHF. The CDR3 nucleotides are TGCGCCAGCAGCTTGGGAGAAAATTCACCCCTCCACTTT. Drawing the rest from reference TRBV5-1 and TRBJ1-6, the complete variable domain is KAGVTQTPRYLIKTRGQQVTLSCSPISGHRSVSWYQQTPGQGLQFLFEYFSETQRNKGNFPGRFSGRQFSNSRSEMNVSTLELGDSALYLCASSLGENSPLHFGNGTRLTVT.

The chain combines TRBV5-1 with TRBJ2-5; 8 bases map to TRBD1. This CDR3 is built from 15 residues. Germline V gives CDR1 SGHRS, CDR2 YFSETQ. After removal of 6 bases from V and 1 base from J, the junction contained 8 bases not matched to a gene. The CDR3 coding sequence is TGCGCCAGCAAAAAGCAGGACAGGGTCCAAGAGACCCAGTACTTC. This codes for CASKKQDRVQETQYF.

The gene calls are TRBV6-1 and TRBJ2-1, with D possibly being TRBD2 (5 bases). Germline V CDR1 and CDR2: MNHNS, SASEGT. CDR3 length equals 15 residues. The V end was cut by 7 bases, the J end by 3 bases, with 16 bases between. The CDR3 DNA reads TGTGCCAGCAAAGGGAGAGGATCTTTCTACAATGAGCAGTTCTTC. Translation gives CASKGRGSFYNEQFF.

The chain has TRBV4-1 and TRBJ2-3; no reliable D call. Deletions cut 5 bases from V and 3 bases from J, with 15 bases between. This CDR3 has 15 residues. The germline gives CDR1 MGHRA, CDR2 YSYEKL. The CDR3, as DNA: TGCGCCAGCAGCTTCCGAAGAGGAGATACAGATACGCAGTATTTT. Protein sequence: CASSFRRGDTDTQYF.

The chain combines TRBV10-3 with TRBJ2-3; 8 nucleotides agree with TRBD1. The CDR3 has 17 amino acids. V was clipped by 3 bases and J by 5 bases; unmatched bases: 13. Germline CDR1 reads ENHRY; CDR2 reads SYGVKD. CDR3 DNA sequence: TGTGCCATCAGTGATTCGACTGGGACAGGAGGACGAGATACGCAGTATTTT. Amino acid sequence: CAISDSTGTGGRDTQYF.

V is TRBV18 and J is TRBJ1-2, with D maybe TRBD1 (6 bases). CDR3 length: 13 amino acids. The V and J ends lost 1 base and 3 bases respectively, with 6 bases between them. Germline V gene sequence: CDR1 KGHSH, CDR2 LQKENI. For the CDR3, the DNA is TGTGCCAGCTCACCACAGGGGGACTATGGCTACACCTTC. It yields the protein CASSPQGDYGYTF.